This T cell receptor (beta chain) was recorded in a study of spatial heterogeneity in lung cancer. Study-wide points: Tumors with more nonsynonymous mutations had more expanded intratumoral alpha and beta TCRs.

By sample share, this clonotype is medium-sized. The antigen remains undetermined. TCRdb itself ran the 5' RACE reads through MiXCR, one entry per CDR3 protein. This sample carries 15,000 to 20,000 distinct CDR3 sequences, under 7% of them seen once, and the ten largest clones take about 3.5%. The time point is: sample taken at primary tumor resection. The starting material was lung tumor tissue, obtained at surgery. The TCR sequence derives from a female donor with early-stage non-small cell lung cancer.

The CDR3: CASSLKGSRDSPLHF. The CDR3 bases are TGCGCCAGCAGCTTGAAGGGGTCGCGTGATTCACCCCTCCACTTT. V usage is TRBV5-1 and J usage is TRBJ1-6, with TRBD1 as a possible D gene (5 bases). Trimming stripped 1 base from V and 8 bases from J, with 13 bases between. From germline, CDR1 is SGHRS and CDR2 YFSETQ. The CDR3 length is 15 residues.